A selection of T cell receptor beta chains follows, all from one sample in a study of response to subunit inactivated influenza vaccine. TCRdb re-analysed the RT-PCR reads in MiXCR, keeping a single row per CDR3 protein. The sample shows 650,000 or so distinct CDR3 sequences, approximately 14% of them seen only once. Sequencing used PBMCs from blood, obtained 14 to 15 days before vaccination. The source is a man aged 50 or older who received an inactivated influenza vaccine. Both conserved end residues are part of each CDR3. Each record gives: J gene, D gene, V gene, clone size, CDR3 DNA, CDR3 protein. A D gene is named only where the DNA matches it firmly. Expanded clones get a size class; other rows say once, few or many, or leave the size out.

TRBJ2-5 | TRBD1 | TRBV28 | . | TGTGCCAGCAGTACCGGACAGGGATCGGGGACCCAGTACTTC | CASSTGQGSGTQYF
TRBJ2-7 | . | TRBV5-1 | once | TGCGCCAGCAGCTTGGGACCCAGAGCCGTTCCCTACGAGCAGTACTTC | CASSLGPRAVPYEQYF
TRBJ2-1 | . | TRBV20-1 | few | TGCAGTGCTAGAGATCAGGCGGGGAGGAATGAGCAGTTCTTC | CSARDQAGRNEQFF
TRBJ2-1 | . | TRBV6-2/TRBV6-3 | few | TGTGCCAGCAGTCACCGGGACTTAAACTACAATGAGCAGTTCTTC | CASSHRDLNYNEQFF
TRBJ2-1 | TRBD1 | TRBV9 | many | TGTGCCAGCAGCATCGGACAGGGCAATGAGCAGTTCTTC | CASSIGQGNEQFF
TRBJ2-7 | . | TRBV12-3/TRBV12-4 | . | TGTGCCAGCAGTTTAGGAGGGACCGTCCCCTACGAGCAGTACTTC | CASSLGGTVPYEQYF
TRBJ2-1 | TRBD2 | TRBV10-3 | . | TGTGCCATCACTAGCGGGATGTACAATGAGCAGTTCTTC | CAITSGMYNEQFF
TRBJ2-7 | . | TRBV4-1 | few | TGCGCCAGCAGCCGAACCCGGGACATCGGGTCCCACGAGCAGTACTTC | CASSRTRDIGSHEQYF
TRBJ2-7 | . | TRBV5-1 | . | TGCGCCAGCAGCTTAAACAGGGAGGGGGAGCAGTACTTC | CASSLNREGEQYF
TRBJ2-2 | TRBD1 | TRBV15 | . | TGTGCCACCAGCAGATCACGGGACAGTAACACCGGGGAGCTGTTTTTT | CATSRSRDSNTGELFF
TRBJ2-6 | . | TRBV5-1 | . | TGCGCCAGCAGCTTCCCTCTACAGGACTCTGGGGCCAACGTCCTGACTTTC | CASSFPLQDSGANVLTF
TRBJ2-7 | TRBD1 | TRBV5-1 | many | TGCGCCAGCAGCTACGGACAGGGAGGCGAGCAGTACTTC | CASSYGQGGEQYF
TRBJ2-2 | . | TRBV6-5 | few | TGTGCCAGCAGTTACACCGGACAAAACACCGGGGAGCTGTTTTTT | CASSYTGQNTGELFF
TRBJ2-7 | TRBD2 | TRBV20-1 | few | TGCAGTGCTAGAGACCCGTGGCGGGGGACCTACGAGCAGTACTTC | CSARDPWRGTYEQYF
TRBJ1-5 | . | TRBV6-5 | . | TGTGCCAGCAGTTTCGGAGATAGCAATCAGCCCCAGCATTTT | CASSFGDSNQPQHF
TRBJ2-7 | TRBD2 | TRBV7-2 | . | TGTGCCACCACGCCCTCTAGCGGGAGGTACGAGCAGTACTTC | CATTPSSGRYEQYF
TRBJ2-7 | . | TRBV27 | . | TGTGCCAGCAGTTTACTCGGGACGGCCTACGAGCAGTACTTC | CASSLLGTAYEQYF
TRBJ1-4 | . | TRBV6-5 | many | TGTGCCAGCAGTTACTCGACCCCCGGGGCGGATGAAAAACTGTTTTTT | CASSYSTPGADEKLFF
TRBJ2-7 | . | TRBV15 | . | TGTGCCACCAGCAGTAAGGCGGGAAGCTCCTACGAGCAGTACTTC | CATSSKAGSSYEQYF
TRBJ2-7 | . | TRBV7-8 | few | TGTGCCAGCAGCCCAGGGTTGGGGGGAGCCTACGAGCAGTACTTC | CASSPGLGGAYEQYF
TRBJ2-7 | TRBD2 | TRBV5-1 | few | TGCGCCAGCAGCAGGGAGGGGCGGGAGTTCGACGAGCAGTACTTC | CASSREGREFDEQYF
TRBJ2-5 | . | TRBV4-1 | many | TGCGCCAGCAGCCTCATAGCGGACCAAGAGACCCAGTACTTC | CASSLIADQETQYF
TRBJ2-1 | TRBD1 | TRBV24-1 | few | TGTGCCACCAGTGATCCGACAGGGTCTCCTTTCAATGAGCAGTTCTTC | CATSDPTGSPFNEQFF
TRBJ2-7 | . | TRBV12-2 | . | TGTGCAAGTCGCTTCCCGGGACAGTCTTACTCCTACGAGCAGTACTTC | CASRFPGQSYSYEQYF
TRBJ2-7 | TRBD1 | TRBV7-2 | few | TGTGCCAGCAGCTTTCTGACAGGGCCCTCCTACGAGCAGTACTTC | CASSFLTGPSYEQYF
TRBJ2-6 | . | TRBV4-1 | . | TGCGCCAGCAGCTTTCCAGCGGCCCCTATCTCTGGGGCCAACGTCCTGACTTTC | CASSFPAAPISGANVLTF
TRBJ2-1 | . | TRBV18 | . | TGTGCCAGCTCAGCGGGGATACTACTGGATGAGCAGTTCTTC | CASSAGILLDEQFF
TRBJ2-2 | TRBD2 | TRBV6-1 | few | TGTGCCAGCAGTCCCTGGACTAGCGGGGGGGCGAACACCGGGGAGCTGTTTTTT | CASSPWTSGGANTGELFF
TRBJ2-2 | . | TRBV28 | few | TGTGCCAGCAGCGGGATCGGGGAGCTGTTTTTT | CASSGIGELFF
TRBJ2-1 | . | TRBV7-3 | . | TGTGCCAGCAGCCCCCGACCCTACTCCTACAATGAGCAGTTCTTC | CASSPRPYSYNEQFF
TRBJ1-4 | . | TRBV27 | few | TGTGCCAGCAGTTTGATAGGGGGAGTTGAAAAACTGTTTTTT | CASSLIGGVEKLFF
TRBJ1-5 | . | TRBV12-3/TRBV12-4 | . | TGTGCCAGCAGTTTAGCGTCCGGGGGGCCCCAGCATTTT | CASSLASGGPQHF
TRBJ2-2 | . | TRBV27 | few | TGTGCCAGCAGTTTATTTACGAGTTACAGGGTTGGTGGCACCGGGGAGCTGTTTTTT | CASSLFTSYRVGGTGELFF
TRBJ2-5 | . | TRBV7-2 | few | TGTGCCAGCAGCTTAGGGGGGTGGGTCGAGACCCAGTACTTC | CASSLGGWVETQYF
TRBJ2-1 | . | TRBV4-3 | few | TGCGCCAGCAGCCAAGATAGGCATTTGGGCAATGAGCAGTTCTTC | CASSQDRHLGNEQFF
TRBJ2-7 | . | TRBV9 | few | TGTGCCAGCAGCGTAGAGTCAGAAGACTACGAGCAGTACTTC | CASSVESEDYEQYF
TRBJ2-2 | . | TRBV11-2 | few | TGTGCCAGCAGCTTAGCCCATACCGGGGAGCTGTTTTTT | CASSLAHTGELFF
TRBJ2-1 | TRBD1 | TRBV12-3/TRBV12-4 | many | TGTGCCAGCAGTTTTAGGGGGACAGGAGTTTACAATGAGCAGTTCTTC | CASSFRGTGVYNEQFF
TRBJ2-5 | TRBD2 | TRBV4-3 | few | TGCGCCAGCAGCCAAGATCTAGCGGGGAGGGCCCAAGAGACCCAGTACTTC | CASSQDLAGRAQETQYF
TRBJ2-7 | TRBD2 | TRBV20-1 | few | TGCAGTGCTAGACGGACGGGAGGCCAATGGGAGCAGTACTTC | CSARRTGGQWEQYF
TRBJ2-1 | . | TRBV11-2 | few | TGTGCCAGCAGCTCCCTTAAATTTCGGAATGAGCAGTTCTTC | CASSSLKFRNEQFF
TRBJ2-2 | . | TRBV6-1 | few | TGTGCCAGCGGTCCTTATTTAGGGGGCACCGGGGAGCTGTTTTTT | CASGPYLGGTGELFF
TRBJ1-1 | TRBD1 | TRBV2 | few | TGTGCCAGCAGGCACAGGACAGGGAACACTGAAGCTTTCTTT | CASRHRTGNTEAFF
TRBJ2-1 | . | TRBV27 | many | TGTGCCAGCAGTTTAGCCAGACTCTACAATGAGCAGTTCTTC | CASSLARLYNEQFF
TRBJ2-7 | . | TRBV5-6 | few | TGTGCCAGCAGCTTTCCCGCACAGAGCCTCGAGCAGTACTTC | CASSFPAQSLEQYF
TRBJ1-6 | . | TRBV9 | . | TGTGCCAGCAGCCCGACGTTTGGGGGATCTAGCTCCTATAATTCACCCCTCCACTTT | CASSPTFGGSSSYNSPLHF
TRBJ2-5 | . | TRBV29-1 | many | TGCAGCGTTGAAGGCGGGACCGCGCAAGAGACCCAGTACTTC | CSVEGGTAQETQYF
TRBJ1-2 | . | TRBV7-2 | few | TGTGCCAGCAGCCCCCAGCCGAATAATTATGGCTACACCTTC | CASSPQPNNYGYTF
TRBJ2-7 | TRBD1 | TRBV28 | few | TGTGCCAGCAGTATACAGGGGATCAGCTACGAGCAGTACTTC | CASSIQGISYEQYF
TRBJ2-7 | TRBD1 | TRBV28 | . | TGTGCCAGCAGGTCGACAGGGGGACCCTACGAGCAGTACTTC | CASRSTGGPYEQYF
TRBJ2-7 | . | TRBV3-1 | . | TGTGCCAGCAGCCAAACGACAGGAACCTACGAGCAGTACTTC | CASSQTTGTYEQYF